Given below is one TCR beta chain in context. Its target is not known. Clones were sequenced by immunoSEQ multiplex PCR, and TCRdb holds only the in-frame ones, with some missing. The sample records some 240,000 clones, around 81% being singletons. The sample originates from a study of Tregs in tolerant kidney transplant recipients. Unstimulated Tregs (CD4+CD25+CD127-) and CD4+CD25- non-Tregs were sorted from PBMCs. Notes on the study in general: Expanding Tregs on activated donor B cells appeared to best identify donor-specific TCRbeta clones. Biological reproducibility was not directly addressed, but technical replication error appeared minimal. The small number of patients limits these findings pending further validation.

Trimming took off 1 base at V and 7 bases at J, with 16 bases between the two ends. The CDR3 is 15 residues long. CDR1 and CDR2 from the germline V gene are SEHNR and FQNEAQ (reference sequence). The specimen was CD4+ T cells from blood. The gene calls are TRBV7-9 and TRBJ1-1; D is undetermined. This TCR derives from a human donor in good health. The CDR3, as DNA: TGTGCCAGCAGCTTAGAAGCTTCGCTGGGCGGTGAAGCTTTCTTT. Translating it yields CASSLEASLGGEAFF. Based on the CDR3 plus reference TRBV7-9 and TRBJ1-1, the full variable domain is DTGVSQNPRHKITKRGQNVTFRCDPISEHNRLYWYRQTLGQGPEFLTYFQNEAQLEKSRLLSDRFSAERPKGSFSTLEIQRTEQGDSAMYLCASSLEASLGGEAFFGQGTRLTVV.